This T cell receptor (beta chain) was found in a study of OX40 agonist ivuxolimab in advanced cancers. With respect to the entire study: Ivuxolimab was a fully human IgG2 agonistic monoclonal antibody targeting the costimulatory receptor OX40 (CD134). Intravenous ivuxolimab was administered to patients every 2 weeks at six dose levels: 0.01, 0.1, 0.3, 1.5, 3 and 10 mg/kg. Of the approximately 50 patients in dose escalation, about 20 had hepatocellular carcinoma, some 15 had melanoma, 9 had renal cell carcinoma and 9 had head and neck cancer. In the dose-escalation cohort, roughly 82% of patients were male, and the mean age was 60 years with a range of roughly 23 to 79. Prior anti-PD-1, anti-PD-L1 or anti-CTLA-4 therapy was permitted, and checkpoint inhibitors had been received by roughly 40% of dose-escalation patients. Partial responses occurred in three dose-escalation patients, of whom one had hepatocellular carcinoma and two had cutaneous melanoma. Peripheral TCRbeta sequencing was intended to test whether TCR sequence diversity was altered and clonal T-cell expansion was caused by ivuxolimab. The paper describes the monotherapy dose-escalation part (N of about 55 patients) of the phase I trial of ivuxolimab.

Paper-wide results and their limitations: At doses of 0.1 to 3.0 mg/kg, clonal expansion of both CD4+ and CD8+ blood T cells was observed from baseline to week 6. Partial responders in the 0.1-3.0 mg/kg groups had among the lowest normalized peripheral clonal expansion, especially among CD8+ T cells. After ivuxolimab, expanded clones were on average more numerous among CD8+ T cells than among CD4+ T cells. Which antigens the clonally expanded peripheral T cells were specific for was not determined. Low levels of normalized T-cell clonal expansion were also seen in some patients who did not respond.

As concerns this clone: Its antigen is unknown. Base qualities are not provided; no much larger clone lies one nucleotide away.

The trial excluded patients who had a history of autoimmune disease or were on systemic immunosuppression. Peripheral blood for TCR sequencing was collected from all dose cohorts at baseline, on cycle 4 day 1, and on cycle 7 day 1. The samples were taken from a phase I, first-in-human, multicenter, open-label dose-escalation trial of ivuxolimab. The trial enrolled adults with locally advanced or metastatic head and neck squamous cell, hepatocellular, melanoma or renal cell carcinoma. CD4+ and CD8+ T cells were sorted separately from peripheral blood before TCR sequencing. V was cut back by 0 bases and J by 2 bases, leaving a gap of 9 bases between them. The CDR3 runs 15 residues from the cysteine to the phenylalanine. Only the CDR3 DNA is retained, 45 bases long and in frame from the first base. CDR1 is given as SGHDT and CDR2 as YYEEEE, both from the germline V gene. To sequence the TCRbeta CDR3 region, genomic DNA was isolated from the sorted cells. TCRbeta CDR3 regions were sequenced using the immunoSEQ Assay. The table was pulled from immuneACCESS by TCRdb, which kept in-frame rearrangements only. Such tables lose some clones; where checked, under half of the loss comes from unresolved V genes, and the rest has no known cause. The sample table lists around 19,000 clones, roughly 70% of them with a count of one. The ten largest clones take up 20% to 30% of the sample.

This TCR was sampled from an adult with an advanced solid tumor such as melanoma, head and neck, liver or kidney cancer. The sequencing here drew on CD4+ or CD8+ T cells sorted from blood, taken in a trial of the OX40 agonist ivuxolimab. Recombination connected TRBV5-6 to TRBJ1-5; no D gene call is confident. The CDR3 region: CASSLGGFGNQPQHF. The DNA is as follows: TGTGCCAGCAGCTTGGGCGGGTTTGGCAATCAGCCCCAGCATTTT.